This entry lists 32 T cell receptor beta chains sequenced from one sample in a study of blood T cell repertoires in COVID-19. Produced via immunoSEQ multiplex PCR; TCRdb's table is partial and in-frame only. The sample lists a few hundred thousand clones; approximately 82% were seen once. Sequenced: peripheral blood. All receptors derive from a woman under 30 with acute or convalescent COVID-19.

Written as DNA, the CDR3 is TGTGCCAGCCGGCGGGACAGGGTCTTCCATGAGCAGTTCTTC. Its protein is CASRRDRVFHEQFF. The J gene is TRBJ2-1, the V gene TRBV6-5; 9 bases map to TRBD1. Germline loops: CDR1 MNHEY, CDR2 SVGAGI. J gave up 8 bases and V 8 bases, and 10 bases lay outside the gene matches. The CDR3 contains 14 residues.

This clone has only a few counts. CDR3 loop: CAISDPGKNTEAFF. CDR3 nucleotide sequence: TGTGCCATCAGTGACCCAGGGAAAAACACTGAAGCTTTCTTT. This chain links TRBV10-3 with TRBJ1-1; D is possibly TRBD1 (5 bases). Germline V CDR1 and CDR2: ENHRY, SYGVKD. V was pared by 3 bases and J by 2 bases, with 10 bases between. The CDR3 runs to 14 residues.

This clone was recorded a few times. V is TRBV5-1 and J is TRBJ2-1; 12 bases line up with TRBD2. The V segment lost 3 bases and the J segment 6 bases; nucleotides outside the gene matches: 7. Looked up from germline, CDR1 is SGHRS and CDR2 is YFSETQ. There are 16 residues in the CDR3. In DNA, the CDR3 is TGCGCCAGCAGCTCCCAAACTAGCGGGAGGACCAATGAGCAGTTCTTC. As protein: CASSSQTSGRTNEQFF.

This clone appeared once. V usage is TRBV27 and J usage is TRBJ1-6; no reliable D call. The CDR3 is 14 residues long. CDR1 and CDR2 from the germline V gene are MNHEY and SMNVEV (reference sequence). Trimming pared 3 bases from V and 5 bases from J, leaving 8 bases between. Here the CDR3 DNA reads TGTGCCAGCAGTTTGAGCGGAAATAATTCACCCCTCCACTTT. As protein: CASSLSGNNSPLHF.

This sequence joins TRBV13 and TRBJ1-4; possible D gene TRBD1, 6 bases. From germline, CDR1 is PRHDT and CDR2 FYEKMQ (reference sequence). V was cut by 3 bases and J by 7 bases, with 6 bases left in between. This CDR3 comprises 12 residues. CDR3: CASSFRGEKLFF. Written as DNA, the CDR3 is TGTGCCAGCAGCTTCAGGGGTGAAAAACTGTTTTTT.

DNA of the CDR3: TGCGCCAGCAGCCCCCTGGGCAGCTGGAACACCGGGGAGCTGTTTTTT. This encodes CASSPLGSWNTGELFF. The chain employs TRBV5-1 and TRBJ2-2; D ambiguous. Germline values: CDR1 SGHRS, CDR2 YFSETQ. The CDR3 length is 16 residues. The V gene lost 4 bases and the J gene lost 1 base, with 14 bases spanning the gap.

This clone was detected only a few times. The V and J genes are TRBV7-9 and TRBJ2-7; 7 bases fit TRBD2. In germline, CDR1 is SEHNR, CDR2 FQNEAQ (reference sequence). This CDR3 comprises 16 residues. V was pared by 1 base and J by 2 bases, with 8 bases of the junction left unmatched. CDR3 nucleotide sequence: TGTGCCAGCAGCTTAGGGCAGGGCAGCGGGACCTACGAGCAGTACTTC. Its translation is CASSLGQGSGTYEQYF.

This clone was seen once. The same CDR3 can be traced to other DNA sequences in this sample. The rearrangement links TRBV5-1 to TRBJ2-1; possibly TRBD2 for D (6 bases). The germline V gene has CDR1 SGHRS and CDR2 YFSETQ. Deletions cut 1 base from V and 8 bases from J, with 7 bases between. This CDR3 has 12 residues. As DNA, the CDR3 is TGCGCCAGCAGCTTGTCGGGAGATGAGCAGTTCTTC. This codes for CASSLSGDEQFF.

The chain carries TRBV18 and TRBJ1-2; D is unresolved. The CDR3 length is 14 residues. The germline V and J ends were trimmed by 4 bases and 4 bases, with 13 bases remaining between them. Germline V gene sequence: CDR1 KGHSH, CDR2 LQKENI. The CDR3 coding sequence is TGTGCCAGCTCACGCATGAAAGGAGGCTATGGCTACACCTTC. This translates into CASSRMKGGYGYTF. Using reference TRBV18 and TRBJ1-2 for the parts outside the CDR3, the full variable domain is NAGVMQNPRHLVRRRGQEARLRCSPMKGHSHVYWYRQLPEEGLKFMVYLQKENIIDESGMPKERFSAEFPKEGPSILRIQQVVRGDSAAYFCASSRMKGGYGYTFGSGTRLTVV.

As to this clone: This sample includes further DNA sequences coding for the same CDR3. The V gene is TRBV6-2 or TRBV6-3, the J gene TRBJ1-2, with TRBD1 matching 8 bases. This CDR3 contains 13 residues. V gave up 4 bases and J gave up 3 bases; unmatched junction bases: 1. Germline V gene lookup returns CDR1 MNHEY and CDR2 SVGEGT. This CDR3 reads CASSSTGDYGYTF. The CDR3 bases are TGTGCCAGCAGTTCGACAGGGGACTATGGCTACACCTTC.

The chain employs TRBV10-3 and TRBJ2-7, with 9 bases matching TRBD1. The CDR3 contains 15 residues. Losses at the gene ends were 10 bases for V and 3 bases for J; bases not matched to a gene: 13. In germline, CDR1 is ENHRY, CDR2 SYGVKD. The CDR3 nucleotides read TGTGCCACCCGTCCCCCCCACAGGGGGCACTACGAGCAGTACTTC. Residues: CATRPPHRGHYEQYF.

Concerning this clone itself: Other nucleotide sequences from this sample produce the same CDR3. The rearrangement joins TRBV7-9 to TRBJ1-4; 7 bases match TRBD1. The trim removed 5 bases at V and 8 bases at J, leaving 5 bases unmatched. The CDR3 totals 13 residues. The germline V gene has CDR1 SEHNR and CDR2 FQNEAQ (reference sequence). The CDR3 protein is CASSHRGLEKLFF. CDR3 DNA sequence: TGTGCCAGCAGCCACAGGGGTTTGGAAAAACTGTTTTTT. The variable domain in full, with the rest retrieved from reference TRBV7-9 and TRBJ1-4, is DTGVSQNPRHKITKRGQNVTFRCDPISEHNRLYWYRQTLGQGPEFLTYFQNEAQLEKSRLLSDRFSAERPKGSFSTLEIQRTEQGDSAMYLCASSHRGLEKLFFGSGTQLSVL.

This chain uses TRBV27 with TRBJ1-6; 11 nucleotides agree with TRBD1. V shed 7 bases and J 9 bases; nucleotides not matched to a gene: 5. The CDR3 covers 14 residues. In germline, CDR1 is MNHEY, CDR2 SMNVEV (reference sequence). The CDR3 nucleotides are TGTGCCAGCACCGGACAGGGGGCAAGTTCACCCCTCCACTTT. This gives the protein CASTGQGASSPLHF.

This chain links TRBV4-3 with TRBJ1-2, with D possibly matching TRBD1 (5 bases). Trimming left V 0 bases short and J 6 bases short, with 17 bases between. The germline CDR1 and CDR2 sequences are LGHNA and YSLEER. The CDR3 consists of 16 residues. The DNA of the CDR3 is TGCGCCAGCAGCCAAGAGCCCCGCCCCGACAGAAATGGCTACACCTTC. Its translation is CASSQEPRPDRNGYTF.

This clone occurred once. The chain links TRBV27 to TRBJ2-7, with TRBD1 identical over 9 bases. V shed 6 bases, J shed 4 bases, and the junction held 13 bases outside the gene matches. The CDR3 spans 16 residues. The germline gives CDR1 MNHEY, CDR2 SMNVEV (reference sequence). The CDR3 DNA reads as TGTGCCAGCAGCCGACCTCCGGGACAGGGTATTTACGAGCAGTACTTC. Translated, it gives CASSRPPGQGIYEQYF.

The J gene is TRBJ1-6, the V gene TRBV12-3 or TRBV12-4, with a tentative D call TRBD1 (6 bases). The CDR3 loop spans 13 amino acids. Trimming shortened V by 7 bases and J by 11 bases, and 15 bases separated the two germline ends. CDR3 amino acids: CASTLAGGPPLHF. CDR3 sequence (DNA): TGTGCCAGCACTCTTGCCGGGGGGCCACCCCTCCACTTT.

About this clone: One junction end does not reproduce the germline sequence, and a read error may be involved. This chain joins TRBV7-7 and TRBJ2-2; maybe TRBD2 (5 bases). Germline loops: CDR1 SSHAT, CDR2 FNYEAQ (reference sequence). This CDR3 is built from 16 residues. The CDR3 DNA sequence: TGTGCTAGCAGCTTAGGTCCGGGGTCGGACACCGGGGAGCTGTTTTTT. It is translated as CASSLGPGSDTGELFF.

This clone was detected once. V usage is TRBV7-6 and J usage is TRBJ1-1; D is uncertain. Germline V gene sequence: CDR1 SGHVS, CDR2 FNYEAQ. This CDR3 has 15 residues. Trimming removed 5 bases from V and 0 bases from J, with 13 bases in between. The CDR3 DNA follows: TGTGCCAGCAGCCCGAGGGCCGCGATGAACACTGAAGCTTTCTTT. This translates into CASSPRAAMNTEAFF.

V is TRBV7-2 and J is TRBJ1-2, with 9 bases fitting TRBD1. With V trimmed by 0 bases and J by 8 bases, 4 bases remained unmatched. The CDR3 has 14 residues. Germline V gene lookup returns CDR1 SGHTA and CDR2 FQGNSA. The CDR3 reads CASSLAGTGFGYTF. The CDR3 nucleotides are TGTGCCAGCAGCTTAGCGGGGACAGGGTTCGGCTACACCTTC.

The CDR3, as DNA: TGTGCCAGCAGTAACAGGGGAAGGTACGAGCAGTACTTC. It is translated as CASSNRGRYEQYF. V and J are TRBV28 and TRBJ2-7, with 7 bases aligning to TRBD1. Trimming removed 5 bases from V and 4 bases from J; junction bases left unmatched: 5. The CDR3 has 13 amino acids. Per germline, CDR1 MDHEN and CDR2 SYDVKM.

In this sample, this clone turned up many times. The chain recombines TRBV20-1 with TRBJ2-7; 11 bases map to TRBD2. This CDR3 spans 15 amino acids. Germline V lookup: CDR1 DFQATT, CDR2 SNEGSKA (reference sequence). Losses at the gene ends were 3 bases for V and 6 bases for J; bases not matched to a gene: 10. The CDR3 protein is CSASVLAGGFSEQYF. The DNA for the CDR3 is TGCAGTGCTAGTGTTCTAGCGGGAGGTTTTAGCGAGCAGTACTTC.

J is TRBJ2-7 and V is TRBV12-1; TRBD1, the table's D call, lacks a check against the DNA. TRBV12-1 is reported as a pseudogene. This CDR3 has 14 residues. This CDR3 reads CASSFATYPYEQYF. Written as DNA, the CDR3 is TGTGCCAGCAGCTTTGCGACATACCCCTACGAGCAGTACTTC.

The chain carries TRBV7-6 and TRBJ2-7, with D possibly being TRBD1 (6 bases). Germline CDR1 is SGHVS and CDR2 is FNYEAQ. V was pared by 0 bases and J by 1 base, with 13 bases between. CDR3 size: 16 residues. For the CDR3, the DNA is TGTGCCAGCAGCTTAGCCGGACAGAATAGTTCCTACGAGCAGTACTTC. This translates into CASSLAGQNSSYEQYF.

J is TRBJ2-2 and V is TRBV28, with D tentatively TRBD2 (7 bases). Trimming took off 7 bases at V and 6 bases at J, with 12 bases between the two ends. The CDR3 sequence is 13 residues long. Per the germline V gene, CDR1 is MDHEN and CDR2 is SYDVKM. This chain's CDR3 is CASTPGGPGELFF. The CDR3 DNA is TGTGCCAGCACCCCCGGGGGGCCCGGGGAGCTGTTTTTT.

The chain uses TRBV20-1 and TRBJ1-2, with TRBD1 matching over 10 bases. The CDR3 sequence is 11 residues long. CDR1 and CDR2 (germline): DFQATT, SNEGSKA (reference sequence). V shed 8 bases and J 6 bases; nucleotides not matched to a gene: 3. CDR3 protein: CSPGTGDGYTF. The CDR3 coding sequence is TGCAGTCCCGGGACAGGGGATGGCTACACCTTC.

V and J are TRBV13 and TRBJ2-6; perhaps TRBD2 as D (6 bases). Germline-derived CDR1 and CDR2 are PRHDT and FYEKMQ (reference sequence). The CDR3 is 18 residues long. V was cut by 0 bases and J by 2 bases, with 14 bases left in between. This CDR3 reads CASSLGAGYRAGANVLTF. As DNA, the CDR3 is TGTGCCAGCAGCTTAGGCGCGGGGTACCGTGCTGGGGCCAACGTCCTGACTTTC.

The V call is TRBV10-2, the J call TRBJ2-1; 10 bases match TRBD2. This CDR3 spans 17 amino acids. Unmatched junction bases numbered 6, after V lost 3 bases and J lost 1 base. CDR1 is WSHSY and CDR2 is SAAADI in the germline V gene. CDR3 protein: CASSDYGLAASYNEQFF. The CDR3 DNA sequence: TGCGCCAGCAGTGATTACGGACTAGCGGCTTCCTACAATGAGCAGTTCTTC.

For the CDR3, the DNA is TGTGCCAGCAGCTTGGTGTTGGGACAGGGAATGTCCACCGGGGAGCTGTTTTTT. This encodes CASSLVLGQGMSTGELFF. The chain is built from TRBV5-5 and TRBJ2-2; 9 positions match TRBD1. With 0 bases clipped from V and 4 bases from J, the junction kept 10 bases outside the gene matches. CDR3 length: 18 amino acids. Germline assignment: CDR1 SGHKS and CDR2 YYEKEE (reference sequence).

The chain links TRBV19 to TRBJ1-2; TRBD1 matches at 8 bases. Germline assignment: CDR1 LNHDA and CDR2 SQIVND (reference sequence). The J segment lost 5 bases and the V segment lost 5 bases, leaving 4 bases of the junction unmatched. This CDR3 is 13 amino acids long. The CDR3 spells CASSVGQEYGYTF. CDR3 sequence (DNA): TGTGCCAGTAGTGTGGGACAGGAGTATGGCTACACCTTC. Full variable domain (outside the CDR3, taken from reference TRBV19 and TRBJ1-2): DGGITQSPKYLFRKEGQNVTLSCEQNLNHDAMYWYRQDPGQGLRLIYYSQIVNDFQKGDIAEGYSVSREKKESFPLTVTSAQKNPTAFYLCASSVGQEYGYTFGSGTRLTVV.

The chain joins TRBV18 to TRBJ2-3, with 12 bases lining up with TRBD2. Looked up from germline, CDR1 is KGHSH and CDR2 is LQKENI. Trimming at V came to 3 bases and at J to 4 bases, leaving 8 bases not matched to a gene. The CDR3 sequence is 17 residues long. The CDR3 DNA reads TGTGCCAGCTCACCTAAGACTAGCGGGAGCTCCGCAGATACGCAGTATTTT. Encoded protein: CASSPKTSGSSADTQYF.

The rearrangement links TRBV5-1 to TRBJ2-7, with 8 bases identical to TRBD1. J lost 2 bases, V lost 3 bases, and 7 bases had no gene match. CDR1 SGHRS and CDR2 YFSETQ come from the germline V gene. This CDR3 comprises 15 residues. CDR3 coding DNA: TGCGCCAGCAGCTACCTGACAGGGGTCGCCTACGAGCAGTACTTC. Translating it yields CASSYLTGVAYEQYF.

The rearrangement uses TRBV3-1 (or the pseudogene TRBV3-2) and TRBJ1-3; 7 bases are shared with TRBD1. Looked up from germline, CDR1 is LGHDT and CDR2 is YNNKEL (reference sequence). This CDR3 has 13 residues. With V trimmed by 3 bases and J by 9 bases, 5 bases remained unmatched. CDR3 sequence reads: CASSQGQIGTIYF. DNA of the CDR3: TGTGCCAGCAGCCAGGGACAGATCGGCACCATATATTTT.